The rows below give T cell receptor beta chains drawn from one sample of a study of response to subunit inactivated influenza vaccine. TCRdb passed the RT-PCR reads through MiXCR, listing each CDR3 protein once. The table includes more than 200,000 distinct CDR3 sequences, 9.5% to 15% detected once. The sample in question was non-naive T cells sorted from PBMCs, obtained 14 days before vaccination. The source is a middle-aged man who received an inactivated influenza vaccine. Each CDR3 is given with its conserved first and last residue. Fields, in order: CDR3 DNA, CDR3 protein, V gene, D gene, J gene, CDR3 length, clone size. D genes are given only for firm matches. The size field is filled for only some rows; it gives once, few, many or a size class.

CDR3 DNA: TGCGCCAGCAGTCGAACGTCCTACGAGCAGTACTTC
CDR3 protein: CASSRTSYEQYF
V gene: TRBV5-1
D gene: NA
J gene: TRBJ2-7
CDR3 length: 12
clone size: many

CDR3 DNA: TGTGCCAGCAGCTTGGGGACTAGCGGGCATGAGCAGTTCTTC
CDR3 protein: CASSLGTSGHEQFF
V gene: TRBV7-2
D gene: TRBD2
J gene: TRBJ2-1
CDR3 length: 14
clone size: many

CDR3 DNA: TGTGCTAGTGGTTTAAACCTGACTGTCACAGATACGCAGTATTTT
CDR3 protein: CASGLNLTVTDTQYF
V gene: TRBV12-5
D gene: NA
J gene: TRBJ2-3
CDR3 length: 15
clone size: NA

CDR3 DNA: TGTGCCAGCAGCTTGGCGGCGGCGCCCCACTATGGCTACACCTTC
CDR3 protein: CASSLAAAPHYGYTF
V gene: TRBV5-5
D gene: NA
J gene: TRBJ1-2
CDR3 length: 15
clone size: NA

CDR3 DNA: TGTGCCACCAGTGAGCCTAGCGGGGTACGTGAGCAGTTCTTC
CDR3 protein: CATSEPSGVREQFF
V gene: TRBV24-1
D gene: TRBD2
J gene: TRBJ2-1
CDR3 length: 14
clone size: NA

CDR3 DNA: TGCGCCAGCAGCTCCCCTGATACCAGGGGGAAGGCACAAGCTTTCTTT
CDR3 protein: CASSSPDTRGKAQAFF
V gene: TRBV5-1
D gene: TRBD1
J gene: TRBJ1-1
CDR3 length: 16
clone size: many

CDR3 DNA: TGTGCCAGCAGCTTAGAGGCAGGGGGCATGGTGTACAATGAGCAGTTCTTC
CDR3 protein: CASSLEAGGMVYNEQFF
V gene: TRBV7-9
D gene: TRBD1
J gene: TRBJ2-1
CDR3 length: 17
clone size: few

CDR3 DNA: TGTGCCAGCAGCAAGGGGGATTACGACGAGCAGTACTTC
CDR3 protein: CASSKGDYDEQYF
V gene: TRBV9
D gene: NA
J gene: TRBJ2-7
CDR3 length: 13
clone size: NA

CDR3 DNA: TGCAGCGCTGGGACAGACAACTATGGCTACACCTTC
CDR3 protein: CSAGTDNYGYTF
V gene: TRBV29-1
D gene: TRBD1
J gene: TRBJ1-2
CDR3 length: 12
clone size: many

CDR3 DNA: TGTGCCAGCAGCGTTACCGGGACAGGGACTCAGCCCCAGCATTTT
CDR3 protein: CASSVTGTGTQPQHF
V gene: TRBV9
D gene: TRBD1
J gene: TRBJ1-5
CDR3 length: 15
clone size: many

CDR3 DNA: TGTGCCAGCAGCAAGGACAGGGCCACCGGGGAGCTGTTTTTT
CDR3 protein: CASSKDRATGELFF
V gene: TRBV11-2
D gene: TRBD1
J gene: TRBJ2-2
CDR3 length: 14
clone size: few

CDR3 DNA: TGCAGCGTTGCTCCTACGGATAGCAATCAGCCCCAGCATTTT
CDR3 protein: CSVAPTDSNQPQHF
V gene: TRBV29-1
D gene: NA
J gene: TRBJ1-5
CDR3 length: 14
clone size: many

CDR3 DNA: TGTGCCAGCAGTGAGATATCCTACGAGCAGTACTTC
CDR3 protein: CASSEISYEQYF
V gene: TRBV6-1
D gene: NA
J gene: TRBJ2-7
CDR3 length: 12
clone size: NA

CDR3 DNA: TGTGCCAGCAGTTTAAAAGACAGGGGATCTGGCTACACCTTC
CDR3 protein: CASSLKDRGSGYTF
V gene: TRBV12-3/TRBV12-4
D gene: TRBD1
J gene: TRBJ1-2
CDR3 length: 14
clone size: few

CDR3 DNA: TGTGCCAGCAGCGTAGCAAGTTACACCGGGGAGCTGTTTTTT
CDR3 protein: CASSVASYTGELFF
V gene: TRBV9
D gene: NA
J gene: TRBJ2-2
CDR3 length: 14
clone size: NA

CDR3 DNA: TGTGCCAGCTCCTCCTCATCTGGAGATACGCAGTATTTT
CDR3 protein: CASSSSSGDTQYF
V gene: TRBV7-2
D gene: NA
J gene: TRBJ2-3
CDR3 length: 13
clone size: many

CDR3 DNA: TGTGCCAGCAGTTACTCCGGCGGGGGAAGCTCCTACAATGAGCAGTTCTTC
CDR3 protein: CASSYSGGGSSYNEQFF
V gene: TRBV6-5
D gene: TRBD2
J gene: TRBJ2-1
CDR3 length: 17
clone size: many

CDR3 DNA: TGCAGTGCTAGTAGGGTGAGCACTGAAGCTTTCTTT
CDR3 protein: CSASRVSTEAFF
V gene: TRBV20-1
D gene: NA
J gene: TRBJ1-1
CDR3 length: 12
clone size: NA

CDR3 DNA: TGCAGTGCTATAACCGGGAACACAGATACGCAGTATTTT
CDR3 protein: CSAITGNTDTQYF
V gene: TRBV20-1
D gene: NA
J gene: TRBJ2-3
CDR3 length: 13
clone size: few

CDR3 DNA: TGTGCCAGCAGTTATGGGCCCCAGCATTTT
CDR3 protein: CASSYGPQHF
V gene: TRBV28
D gene: NA
J gene: TRBJ1-5
CDR3 length: 10
clone size: many

CDR3 DNA: TGCAGTGCTACGGACGGCCCTGGAGGCTACACCTTC
CDR3 protein: CSATDGPGGYTF
V gene: TRBV20-1
D gene: NA
J gene: TRBJ1-2
CDR3 length: 12
clone size: NA

CDR3 DNA: TGTGCCAGCAGCTTTTACAGGGGAGAGACCCAGTACTTC
CDR3 protein: CASSFYRGETQYF
V gene: TRBV7-2
D gene: TRBD1
J gene: TRBJ2-5
CDR3 length: 13
clone size: NA

CDR3 DNA: TGTGCCAGCAGCCCACTAGCGGGACCCGAGACCCAGTACTTC
CDR3 protein: CASSPLAGPETQYF
V gene: TRBV3-1
D gene: TRBD2
J gene: TRBJ2-5
CDR3 length: 14
clone size: many

CDR3 DNA: TGCGCCAGCAGGAGGATAAGGGAAGGCGGAATCTCCTACAATGAGCAGTTCTTC
CDR3 protein: CASRRIREGGISYNEQFF
V gene: TRBV10-2
D gene: NA
J gene: TRBJ2-1
CDR3 length: 18
clone size: many

CDR3 DNA: TGTGCCAGCAGCCTTAGCGGGGCGATCTACGAGCAGTACTTC
CDR3 protein: CASSLSGAIYEQYF
V gene: TRBV7-2
D gene: TRBD2
J gene: TRBJ2-7
CDR3 length: 14
clone size: NA

CDR3 DNA: TGCGCCAGCAGCCAAGACTGGCTAGTAGGGGAGCTGTTTTTT
CDR3 protein: CASSQDWLVGELFF
V gene: TRBV4-3
D gene: NA
J gene: TRBJ2-2
CDR3 length: 14
clone size: many

CDR3 DNA: TGTGCCAGCAGTACCGACGGAGCGAACACTGAAGCTTTCTTT
CDR3 protein: CASSTDGANTEAFF
V gene: TRBV12-3/TRBV12-4
D gene: NA
J gene: TRBJ1-1
CDR3 length: 14
clone size: many

CDR3 DNA: TGCGCCAGCATAACCGGTGCGAACACCGGGGAGCTGTTTTTT
CDR3 protein: CASITGANTGELFF
V gene: TRBV10-2
D gene: NA
J gene: TRBJ2-2
CDR3 length: 14
clone size: many

CDR3 DNA: TGTGCCAGCACCGAGTCCGGCTCTGGGGCCAACGTCCTGACTTTC
CDR3 protein: CASTESGSGANVLTF
V gene: TRBV28
D gene: NA
J gene: TRBJ2-6
CDR3 length: 15
clone size: NA

CDR3 DNA: TGTGCCAGCACCGACAGGCTAAATTCACCCCTCCACTTT
CDR3 protein: CASTDRLNSPLHF
V gene: TRBV12-3/TRBV12-4
D gene: NA
J gene: TRBJ1-6
CDR3 length: 13
clone size: NA

CDR3 DNA: TGTGCCAGCGCTCTCCAGGGGGCCCTATTCTTT
CDR3 protein: CASALQGALFF
V gene: TRBV3-1
D gene: TRBD1
J gene: TRBJ1-1
CDR3 length: 11
clone size: many

CDR3 DNA: TGTGCCAGCAGGTTGCGACAAAGCTTAAATTCACCCCTCCACTTT
CDR3 protein: CASRLRQSLNSPLHF
V gene: TRBV12-3/TRBV12-4
D gene: NA
J gene: TRBJ1-6
CDR3 length: 15
clone size: many

CDR3 DNA: TGCAGTGCTGTTAGGACAGTGGGTCGGGATACGCAGTATTTT
CDR3 protein: CSAVRTVGRDTQYF
V gene: TRBV20-1
D gene: NA
J gene: TRBJ2-3
CDR3 length: 14
clone size: NA

CDR3 DNA: TGCGCCAGCGGTTCTGGGACTAGCGGGGGGAAAGGTGACATTCAGTACTTC
CDR3 protein: CASGSGTSGGKGDIQYF
V gene: TRBV10-1
D gene: TRBD2
J gene: TRBJ2-4
CDR3 length: 17
clone size: NA

CDR3 DNA: TGTGCCAGCAGTTTAGTTCGGGGGCTCGTTTCACCCCTCCACTTT
CDR3 protein: CASSLVRGLVSPLHF
V gene: TRBV12-3/TRBV12-4
D gene: NA
J gene: TRBJ1-6
CDR3 length: 15
clone size: many

CDR3 DNA: TGCGCCAGCCTCCTGGGGTCAGGGACCAACAATGAGCAGTTCTTC
CDR3 protein: CASLLGSGTNNEQFF
V gene: TRBV5-1
D gene: NA
J gene: TRBJ2-1
CDR3 length: 15
clone size: NA

CDR3 DNA: TGTGCCAGCAGTTTGGGGGTCGAGCAGTACTTC
CDR3 protein: CASSLGVEQYF
V gene: TRBV12-3/TRBV12-4
D gene: NA
J gene: TRBJ2-7
CDR3 length: 11
clone size: many

CDR3 DNA: TGTGCCAGCAGTACCAGGGGAAACATTCAGTACTTC
CDR3 protein: CASSTRGNIQYF
V gene: TRBV12-3/TRBV12-4
D gene: NA
J gene: TRBJ2-4
CDR3 length: 12
clone size: many

CDR3 DNA: TGCAGTGCATCACTACTAGCGGGGCTGTACACAGATACGCAGTATTTT
CDR3 protein: CSASLLAGLYTDTQYF
V gene: TRBV20-1
D gene: TRBD2
J gene: TRBJ2-3
CDR3 length: 16
clone size: few

CDR3 DNA: TGTGCCAGCCTTAGGATGGGTATGCGGGAGCAGTACTTC
CDR3 protein: CASLRMGMREQYF
V gene: TRBV2
D gene: NA
J gene: TRBJ2-7
CDR3 length: 13
clone size: NA

CDR3 DNA: TGTGCCAGCAGGCCTCCCGGGACTATGAACACCGGGGAGCTGTTTTTT
CDR3 protein: CASRPPGTMNTGELFF
V gene: TRBV3-1
D gene: TRBD2
J gene: TRBJ2-2
CDR3 length: 16
clone size: few

CDR3 DNA: TGTGCCAGCAGGGCGGGGGGTCCCTACAATGAGCAGTTCTTC
CDR3 protein: CASRAGGPYNEQFF
V gene: TRBV25-1
D gene: TRBD2
J gene: TRBJ2-1
CDR3 length: 14
clone size: many

CDR3 DNA: TGTGCCAGCTCACCCGCGGGGTTCATGAACACTGAAGCTTTCTTT
CDR3 protein: CASSPAGFMNTEAFF
V gene: TRBV18
D gene: NA
J gene: TRBJ1-1
CDR3 length: 15
clone size: few

CDR3 DNA: TGTGCCAGCAGTTACTCGATGGCAGGGAAAAATTCACCCCTCCACTTT
CDR3 protein: CASSYSMAGKNSPLHF
V gene: TRBV6-5
D gene: NA
J gene: TRBJ1-6
CDR3 length: 16
clone size: many

CDR3 DNA: TGTGCCATCAGTGAAGGAATCCCTCCCTCTGGGGCCAACGTCCTGACTTTC
CDR3 protein: CAISEGIPPSGANVLTF
V gene: TRBV10-3
D gene: NA
J gene: TRBJ2-6
CDR3 length: 17
clone size: many

CDR3 DNA: TGTGCCACCAGTCCGAATCGAAGGGGGGGTGATGAGCAGTTCTTC
CDR3 protein: CATSPNRRGGDEQFF
V gene: TRBV24-1
D gene: NA
J gene: TRBJ2-1
CDR3 length: 15
clone size: NA

CDR3 DNA: TGCGCCAGCAGCCAAGCCGCTAGCTTCTCCTACGAGCAGTACTTC
CDR3 protein: CASSQAASFSYEQYF
V gene: TRBV4-3
D gene: NA
J gene: TRBJ2-7
CDR3 length: 15
clone size: NA

CDR3 DNA: TGTGCCAGCAGCTATGGACAGGGGTATGGCTACACCTTC
CDR3 protein: CASSYGQGYGYTF
V gene: TRBV27
D gene: TRBD1
J gene: TRBJ1-2
CDR3 length: 13
clone size: many

CDR3 DNA: TGTGCCAGCAGCCCTAGCGACAGGGGACCCCTCGAGCAGTACTTC
CDR3 protein: CASSPSDRGPLEQYF
V gene: TRBV7-6
D gene: TRBD1
J gene: TRBJ2-7
CDR3 length: 15
clone size: NA

CDR3 DNA: TGTGCCAGCAGCCAGGAGAACAGACAGGGAACCTACAATGAGCAGTTCTTC
CDR3 protein: CASSQENRQGTYNEQFF
V gene: TRBV14
D gene: TRBD1
J gene: TRBJ2-1
CDR3 length: 17
clone size: NA

CDR3 DNA: TGTGCCAGTAGCGCCCTACCGGGACAGGGAACCCGGTACCAAGAGACCCAGTACTTC
CDR3 protein: CASSALPGQGTRYQETQYF
V gene: TRBV19
D gene: TRBD1
J gene: TRBJ2-5
CDR3 length: 19
clone size: few

CDR3 DNA: TGCAGTGCGGGTGGGCATCAGACCCAGTACTTC
CDR3 protein: CSAGGHQTQYF
V gene: TRBV20-1
D gene: NA
J gene: TRBJ2-5
CDR3 length: 11
clone size: NA

CDR3 DNA: TGTGCCAGCAGCCGGGGGGGACTAGCGGGAACAGATACGCAGTATTTT
CDR3 protein: CASSRGGLAGTDTQYF
V gene: TRBV5-4
D gene: TRBD2
J gene: TRBJ2-3
CDR3 length: 16
clone size: few

CDR3 DNA: TGCAGTGCCGTGCCTAGTACTAGCGGGAGGGGTGAGCAGTTCTTC
CDR3 protein: CSAVPSTSGRGEQFF
V gene: TRBV20-1
D gene: TRBD2
J gene: TRBJ2-1
CDR3 length: 15
clone size: few

CDR3 DNA: TGTGCCAGCACTTTAAATTGGCGGACCGGGGAGCTGTTTTTT
CDR3 protein: CASTLNWRTGELFF
V gene: TRBV3-1
D gene: NA
J gene: TRBJ2-2
CDR3 length: 14
clone size: few

CDR3 DNA: TGTGCCAGCAGAGAGGGGAGCTCTGGGGCCAACGTCCTGACTTTC
CDR3 protein: CASREGSSGANVLTF
V gene: TRBV12-3/TRBV12-4
D gene: NA
J gene: TRBJ2-6
CDR3 length: 15
clone size: many

CDR3 DNA: TGTGCCAGCAGTTTAGGAATCCACGGCACTGAAGCTTTCTTT
CDR3 protein: CASSLGIHGTEAFF
V gene: TRBV28
D gene: NA
J gene: TRBJ1-1
CDR3 length: 14
clone size: few

CDR3 DNA: TGCAGTGCTAGAAACAGGGCAACTAATGAAAAACTGTTTTTT
CDR3 protein: CSARNRATNEKLFF
V gene: TRBV20-1
D gene: NA
J gene: TRBJ1-4
CDR3 length: 14
clone size: many

CDR3 DNA: TGTGCCGACCGGGACTATAACAATGAGCAGTTCTTC
CDR3 protein: CADRDYNNEQFF
V gene: TRBV2
D gene: TRBD2
J gene: TRBJ2-1
CDR3 length: 12
clone size: many